The table lists the clone carrying this T cell receptor (beta chain) with many counts. The antigen remains undetermined. TCRdb reanalysed the 5' RACE reads using MiXCR and keeps one entry per CDR3 protein. The table shows approximately 180,000 distinct CDR3 sequences, with roughly 20% occurring only once. This entry comes from a study of CD8 T cells in ankylosing spondylitis. General study findings and limits: Those disease-linked clones were CD8+; they were also relatively rare in peripheral blood. Matched synovial fluid from ankylosing spondylitis patients was reported to be enriched for disease-linked clones. Typical of ankylosing spondylitis blood, it appeared, was a TCR beta motif of eight highly homologous variants.

There are 15 residues in the CDR3. The ends lost 0 bases at V and 5 bases at J; junction bases unmatched: 6. The V gene's germline CDR1 is DFQATT and CDR2 SNEGSKA (reference sequence). The origin of this receptor is a male donor aged 10 to 35 with ankylosing spondylitis or in good health (not recorded which). The sequencing sample was made of blood, either unsorted or a sorted T cell fraction (not recorded which). The chain recombines TRBV20-1 with TRBJ2-3; 9 bases are shared with TRBD2. In nucleotides, the CDR3 is TGCAGTGCTAGAGATGTTAGCGGGAGAGGAGATACGCAGTATTTT. Protein sequence: CSARDVSGRGDTQYF.